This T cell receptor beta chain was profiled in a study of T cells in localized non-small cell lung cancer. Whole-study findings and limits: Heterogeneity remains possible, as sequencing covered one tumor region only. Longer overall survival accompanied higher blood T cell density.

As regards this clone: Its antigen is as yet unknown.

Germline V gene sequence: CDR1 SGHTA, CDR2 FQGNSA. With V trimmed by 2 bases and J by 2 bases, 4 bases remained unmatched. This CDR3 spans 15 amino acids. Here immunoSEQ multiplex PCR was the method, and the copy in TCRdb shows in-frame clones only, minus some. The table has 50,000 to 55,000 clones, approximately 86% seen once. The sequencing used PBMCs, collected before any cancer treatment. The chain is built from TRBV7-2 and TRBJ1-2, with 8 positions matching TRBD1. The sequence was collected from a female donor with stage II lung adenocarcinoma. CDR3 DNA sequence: TGTGCCAGCAGCTTATCGACAGGGGTAAACTATGGCTACACCTTC. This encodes CASSLSTGVNYGYTF.